This T cell receptor (beta chain) derives from a study of early T cells in non-severe SARS-CoV-2 infection. Study summary: Chains stayed unpaired after sequencing of bulk RNA from unsorted whole blood.

A few counts support this clonotype. No antigen is known for it. As part of library construction, unique molecular identifiers were attached to individual cDNA molecules. One entry per CDR3 protein results from TCRdb running MiXCR on the 5' RACE reads. The sample yields tens of thousands of distinct CDR3 sequences, roughly an eighth seen once. Study-level points and caveats: Anti-spike CD8 specificities were favored by VDJdb matching, whose results missed private and CD4 specificities.

CDR1 and CDR2 from the germline V gene are MGHRA and YSYEKL. This CDR3 has 13 residues. V dropped 0 bases and J dropped 3 bases, with 6 bases sitting between them. This receptor was identified in an adult who was a healthcare worker with PCR-confirmed SARS-CoV-2 infection or an uninfected control (not recorded which). The V and J genes are TRBV4-1 and TRBJ2-7, with D unclear. Sequencing was performed on whole blood. CDR3 amino acids: CASSQDSHYEQYF. CDR3 sequence (DNA): TGCGCCAGCAGCCAAGATTCTCACTACGAGCAGTACTTC.